One sample yielded the 32 T cell receptor beta chains listed below, sequenced in a study of CD8+ T cells in alopecia areata. Investigators isolated RNA and reverse transcribed it into cDNA to act as the sequencing template. Method: immunoSEQ multiplex PCR; TCRdb's copy keeps in-frame clones and lacks some. The table shows some 180,000 clones, with about 53% occurring only once. This sample's treatment: oral pan-JAK inhibitor, 5-10 mg twice daily. The specimen comprised CD8+ T cells sorted from blood, sampled at week 24, from a patient treated with tofacitinib. These receptor sequences come from a human donor with alopecia areata.

A note on this clone: The sample carries other DNA sequences with the same CDR3. This chain links TRBV4-1 with TRBJ1-1; maybe TRBD1 (5 bases). Germline-derived CDR1 and CDR2 are MGHRA and YSYEKL. Between the trimmed V and J ends, which lost 2 bases and 0 bases, there was a span of 10 bases. This CDR3 region has 15 residues. CDR3 amino acids: CASSQPGQLNTEAFF. The CDR3 nucleotides read TGCGCCAGCAGCCAACCGGGGCAGCTGAACACTGAAGCTTTCTTT.

The chain uses TRBV30 and TRBJ1-1, with TRBD1 as a possible D gene (5 bases). CDR1 is GTSNPN, CDR2 SVGIG, per germline (reference sequence). The CDR3 consists of 13 residues. The V gene lost 1 base and the J gene lost 8 bases, with 14 bases spanning the gap. The CDR3 DNA sequence: TGTGCCTGGAGTGCCGGGGGATCGGGGGAAGCTTTCTTT. Protein product: CAWSAGGSGEAFF.

This clone was picked up a small number of times. The genes are TRBV29-1 and TRBJ2-7; TRBD1 matches at 9 bases. The length of the CDR3 is 13 residues. Unmatched junction bases numbered 2, after V lost 3 bases and J lost 2 bases. The germline gives CDR1 SQVTM, CDR2 ANQGSEA. This CDR3 reads CSVETGGAYEQYF. DNA for the CDR3: TGCAGCGTTGAGACAGGGGGTGCCTACGAGCAGTACTTC.

The V gene is TRBV30, the J gene TRBJ1-2; D may be TRBD1 (5 bases). Germline V gene data show CDR1 as GTSNPN and CDR2 as SVGIG (reference sequence). There are 12 residues in the CDR3. V lost 3 bases, J lost 8 bases, and 13 bases lay in between. The CDR3 region has the DNA TGTGCCTGGAGAGTAGAGGGGTACGGCTACACCTTC. It codes for CAWRVEGYGYTF.

The rearrangement joins TRBV7-9 to TRBJ2-7; 7 nucleotides match TRBD2. With V trimmed by 10 bases and J by 2 bases, 5 bases remained unmatched. The germline V gene encodes CDR1 SEHNR and CDR2 FQNEAQ (reference sequence). The CDR3 runs 12 residues. This CDR3 is CATTGGTYEQYF. DNA of the CDR3: TGTGCCACCACGGGGGGTACCTACGAGCAGTACTTC.

V usage is TRBV10-1 and J usage is TRBJ1-1, with D unresolved. This CDR3 region has 13 residues. V lost 1 base and J 8 bases, leaving 11 bases between the germline ends. Per the germline V gene, CDR1 is WNHNN and CDR2 is SYGVQD (reference sequence). The CDR3 DNA reads TGCGCCAGCAGTGAGTTGGGGTCCGGGGAAGCTTTCTTT. Translated: CASSELGSGEAFF.

This clone showed up just a few times. The rearrangement uses TRBV30 and TRBJ2-2; D might be TRBD2 (5 bases). The CDR3 spans 13 residues. In germline, CDR1 is GTSNPN, CDR2 SVGIG (reference sequence). V dropped 0 bases and J dropped 3 bases, with 5 bases sitting between them. CDR3: CAWSVLDTGELFF. The CDR3 DNA reads as TGTGCCTGGAGTGTACTAGACACCGGGGAGCTGTTTTTT.

About this clone: A far larger clone differs by one base, so this is likely a read error. This rearrangement joins TRBV11-2 to TRBJ2-7; D ambiguous. Germline V gives CDR1 SGHAT, CDR2 FQNNGV. The CDR3 consists of 16 residues. V was trimmed by 4 bases and J by 7 bases, leaving 23 bases between them. Here the CDR3 reads CASSSRRSDRNNEQYF. The CDR3 DNA follows: TGTGCCAGCAGCTCCCGAAGATCAGATAGAAACAATGAGCAGTACTTC.

V gene TRBV4-3 combines with J gene TRBJ2-7; D is undetermined. Germline CDR1 LGHNA, CDR2 YSLEER. Trimming removed 1 base from V and 4 bases from J, with 8 bases in between. The CDR3 has 13 residues. CDR3 sequence reads: CASSQADGYEQYF. The CDR3 bases are TGCGCCAGCAGCCAAGCGGACGGGTACGAGCAGTACTTC.

The genes are TRBV11-2 and TRBJ1-1; D might be TRBD1 (5 bases). The V gene lost 0 bases and the J gene lost 6 bases, with 8 bases spanning the gap. Germline CDR1 is SGHAT and CDR2 is FQNNGV. The CDR3 spans 13 residues. The CDR3 is CASSLDPRAEAFF. Written as DNA, the CDR3 is TGTGCCAGCAGCTTAGACCCCAGGGCTGAAGCTTTCTTT.

This clone was seen a few times. The chain joins TRBV19 to TRBJ2-5; D might be TRBD2 (6 bases). The J call may be in error: the DNA end matches TRBJ2-7 better. The CDR3 consists of 12 residues. The germline V gene has CDR1 LNHDA and CDR2 SQIVND (reference sequence). The CDR3 DNA reads TGTGCCAGTAGTAGGAGGGACTACGAGCAGTACTTC. It yields the protein CASSRRDYEQYF.

This clone showed up just a few times. The chain employs TRBV21-1 and TRBJ1-5. TRBV21-1 is described as a pseudogene. This CDR3 is 15 amino acids long. The CDR3 bases are TGTGCCAGCAGCAGCCATCCCTATAGCAATCAGCCCCAGCATTTT. It translates to CASSSHPYSNQPQHF.

Sample share makes this clone medium-sized. The V call is TRBV4-3, the J call TRBJ1-2, with D hard to call. This CDR3 has 14 residues. V shed 0 bases and J shed 2 bases, with 7 bases lying between them. Germline CDR1 reads LGHNA; CDR2 reads YSLEER. The CDR3 spells CASSQDRNNYGYTF. The DNA of the CDR3 is TGCGCCAGCAGCCAAGACAGAAACAACTATGGCTACACCTTC.

The chain combines TRBV7-6 with TRBJ2-7, with no clear D. This CDR3 is 12 amino acids long. Looked up from germline, CDR1 is SGHVS and CDR2 is FNYEAQ. Trimming stripped 4 bases from V and 1 base from J, with 5 bases between. The CDR3 reads CASSSESYEQYF. Written as DNA, the CDR3 is TGTGCCAGCAGCTCAGAATCCTACGAGCAGTACTTC.

This clone was seen a few times. The chain joins TRBV5-1 to TRBJ2-7, with 8 nucleotides matching TRBD1. This CDR3 comprises 14 residues. V was pared by 1 base and J by 5 bases, with 5 bases of the junction left unmatched. Germline CDR1 and CDR2: SGHRS and YFSETQ. In DNA, the CDR3 is TGCGCCAGCAGCTTGAGACAGGGGTTCCACGAGCAGTACTTC. It yields the protein CASSLRQGFHEQYF.

This clone was seen a few times. The chain recombines TRBV7-6 with TRBJ1-4, with TRBD1 matching over 9 bases. Trimming at V came to 1 base and at J to 5 bases, leaving 14 bases not matched to a gene. CDR1 and CDR2 (germline): SGHVS, FNYEAQ. This CDR3 has 19 amino acids. CDR3 sequence reads: CASSLEGQGHRAGNEKLFF. CDR3 sequence (DNA): TGTGCCAGCAGCTTAGAGGGACAGGGCCACCGGGCAGGAAATGAAAAACTGTTTTTT.

The chain uses TRBV27 and TRBJ2-6; D not resolved. The germline V gene has CDR1 MNHEY and CDR2 SMNVEV (reference sequence). This CDR3 has 17 amino acids. With 2 bases removed from V and 0 bases from J, the gap between germline ends came to 11 bases. CDR3 in DNA: TGTGCCAGCAGTTTAAATTGGGGAAACTCTGGGGCCAACGTCCTGACTTTC. Protein sequence: CASSLNWGNSGANVLTF.

This clone showed up just a few times. This sequence joins TRBV9 and TRBJ1-1; D uncertain. The V end was cut by 4 bases, the J end by 0 bases, with 10 bases between. This CDR3 region has 14 residues. CDR1 is SGDLS and CDR2 is YYNGEE in the germline V gene. Written as DNA, the CDR3 is TGTGCCAGCAGCCCGACGGGCATGAACACTGAAGCTTTCTTT. It translates to CASSPTGMNTEAFF.

The CDR3 here is CASSQDRTGFEQYF. CDR3 bases: TGCGCCAGCAGCCAAGACCGGACAGGGTTCGAGCAGTACTTC. This chain links TRBV4-3 with TRBJ2-7, with 8 bases fitting TRBD1. The CDR3 runs 14 residues. Trimming took 0 bases from V and 6 from J; bases not matched to a gene: 4. Germline CDR1 is LGHNA and CDR2 is YSLEER.

This clone was picked up one time. The chain employs TRBV2 and TRBJ2-7; D ambiguous. Germline CDR1 SNHLY, CDR2 FYNNEI. CDR3 length equals 13 residues. Between the trimmed V and J ends, which lost 4 bases and 2 bases, there was a span of 9 bases. The CDR3 loop reads CASSAGLTYEQYF. The CDR3 DNA sequence: TGTGCCAGCAGTGCCGGATTGACCTACGAGCAGTACTTC.

V gene TRBV4-3 combines with J gene TRBJ1-1; no clear D. CDR3 length equals 13 residues. Germline V gene lookup returns CDR1 LGHNA and CDR2 YSLEER. V lost 1 base to trimming and J lost 1 base, with 4 bases between them. CDR3 region: CASSQGTNTEAFF. In nucleotides, the CDR3 is TGCGCCAGCAGCCAAGGGACGAACACTGAAGCTTTCTTT.

This clone showed up just once. This specimen includes other DNA sequences encoding the same CDR3. This chain connects TRBV9 to TRBJ2-3, with D uncertain. Germline CDR1 reads SGDLS; CDR2 reads YYNGEE. The CDR3 is 12 residues long. The ends were cut back, 2 bases at V and 1 base at J, with 2 bases in the middle. CDR3 nucleotide sequence: TGTGCCAGCAGCGTCGGCACAGATACGCAGTATTTT. Its translation: CASSVGTDTQYF.

This rearrangement joins TRBV2 to TRBJ1-1; D possibly corresponds to TRBD1 (5 bases). There are 12 residues in the CDR3. Germline-derived CDR1 and CDR2 are SNHLY and FYNNEI. Between the trimmed V and J ends, which lost 5 bases and 4 bases, there was a span of 8 bases. The CDR3 DNA follows: TGTGCCAGCAGTTCGGGGGTCACTGAAGCTTTCTTT. Protein: CASSSGVTEAFF.

This chain uses TRBV11-2 with TRBJ2-7, with 10 bases lining up with TRBD1. Germline values: CDR1 SGHAT, CDR2 FQNNGV. V gave up 10 bases and J gave up 4 bases; unmatched junction bases: 10. This CDR3 has 14 amino acids. CDR3 amino acids: CATKSGTGDYEQYF. In nucleotides, the CDR3 is TGTGCCACCAAATCCGGGACAGGGGATTACGAGCAGTACTTC.

The V gene is TRBV11-2, the J gene TRBJ2-7, with unresolved D. Germline V gene lookup returns CDR1 SGHAT and CDR2 FQNNGV. There are 14 residues in the CDR3. The V and J ends lost 1 base and 7 bases respectively, with 14 bases between them. The DNA for the CDR3 is TGTGCCAGCAGCTTAGGTCGCGGTAGCAGAGAGCAGTACTTC. It specifies CASSLGRGSREQYF.

This clone was seen a handful of times. The V gene is TRBV19, the J gene TRBJ2-1; D could derive from TRBD1 or TRBD2 (5 bases each). With 4 bases removed from V and 0 bases from J, the gap between germline ends came to 7 bases. Germline V CDR1 and CDR2: LNHDA, SQIVND (reference sequence). The length of the CDR3 is 14 residues. Written as DNA, the CDR3 is TGTGCCAGTAGTACAGGGAGCTCCTACAATGAGCAGTTCTTC. Encoded protein: CASSTGSSYNEQFF. The full variable domain, rest sourced from reference TRBV19 and TRBJ2-1, is DGGITQSPKYLFRKEGQNVTLSCEQNLNHDAMYWYRQDPGQGLRLIYYSQIVNDFQKGDIAEGYSVSREKKESFPLTVTSAQKNPTAFYLCASSTGSSYNEQFFGPGTRLTVL.

This clone was seen only a few times. This chain uses TRBV5-6 with TRBJ2-4, with D hard to call. This CDR3 has 12 residues. The V gene's germline CDR1 is SGHDT and CDR2 YYEEEE. The V end was cut by 3 bases, the J end by 7 bases, with 8 bases between. The CDR3 loop reads CASSSIGNIQYF. As DNA, the CDR3 is TGTGCCAGCAGCTCCATTGGTAACATTCAGTACTTC.

This clone occurred once. CDR3 coding DNA: TGTGCCTGGAGTGTACTCGTGCGGAACACTGAAGCTTTCTTT. It encodes CAWSVLVRNTEAFF. The chain combines TRBV30 with TRBJ1-1; D remains ambiguous. The CDR3 has 14 amino acids. CDR1 is GTSNPN and CDR2 is SVGIG in the germline V gene (reference sequence). V gave up 0 bases and J gave up 1 base, with 9 bases separating them.

The chain has TRBV27 and TRBJ2-2; perhaps TRBD2 as D (5 bases). CDR1 MNHEY and CDR2 SMNVEV come from the germline V gene (reference sequence). V lost 5 bases, J lost 2 bases, and 18 bases lay in between. The CDR3 extends over 17 amino acids. CDR3 protein: CASSLITTGLNTGELFF. CDR3 DNA: TGTGCCAGCAGTCTAATCACAACTGGACTCAACACCGGGGAGCTGTTTTTT.

J is TRBJ1-4 and V is TRBV6-6; no reliable D call. Between the trimmed V and J ends, which lost 2 bases and 5 bases, there was a span of 12 bases. The V gene's germline CDR1 is MNHNY and CDR2 SVGAGI (reference sequence). This CDR3 spans 15 amino acids. As DNA, the CDR3 is TGTGCCAGCAGTTACGTGTCGTTAGGGAATGAAAAACTGTTTTTT. Protein: CASSYVSLGNEKLFF.

The J gene is TRBJ2-5, the V gene TRBV29-1; D is ambiguous. V lost 6 bases and J lost 1, with 6 bases in between. Germline lookup yields CDR1 SQVTM and CDR2 ANQGSEA. The length of the CDR3 is 11 residues. Here the CDR3 DNA reads TGCAGCGTAGACATCCAAGAGACCCAGTACTTC. Residues: CSVDIQETQYF.

This clone appeared a few times. This rearrangement joins TRBV10-2 to TRBJ2-7; 10 bases agree with TRBD1. CDR3 length equals 15 residues. Germline V gives CDR1 WSHSY, CDR2 SAAADI. Germline trimming cut 5 bases from V and 4 bases from J; bases unmatched to any gene: 8. The CDR3 sequence is CASSIGQGERYEQYF. The CDR3 DNA is TGCGCCAGCAGTATCGGACAGGGGGAGCGGTACGAGCAGTACTTC.